A single sample gave rise to the 18 T cell receptor beta chains below, sequenced in a study of T cells in Graves' hyperthyroidism and ophthalmopathy. RNA transcripts yielded amplified TCR beta CDR3 regions. HTBI primers drove first-round RT-PCR of the TCR CDR3. Via MiXCR, TCRdb re-called the multiplex PCR reads, giving one row per CDR3 protein. Of about 640,000 distinct CDR3 sequences in the sample, around 21% were seen once. The sequenced sample consisted of blood. The receptors stem from a man aged 30-40 years with Graves' ophthalmopathy.

The J gene is TRBJ1-1, the V gene TRBV7-9; 9 positions match TRBD1. V lost 1 base and J lost 3; bases outside the gene matches: 3. CDR1 and CDR2 from the germline V gene are SEHNR and FQNEAQ (reference sequence). The CDR3 is made up of 15 amino acids. The DNA for the CDR3 is TGTGCCAGCAGCTTAGTTACAGGGGGCTACACTGAAGCTTTCTTT. Protein sequence: CASSLVTGGYTEAFF.

The gene calls are TRBV2 and TRBJ2-7, with 9 bases that match TRBD1. Germline V gives CDR1 SNHLY, CDR2 FYNNEI. V shed 6 bases, J shed 5 bases, and the junction held 8 bases outside the gene matches. The CDR3 loop spans 14 amino acids. The CDR3 nucleotides read TGTGCCAGCAGATTGGACAGGGGAAGGAACGAGCAGTACTTC. Its protein product is CASRLDRGRNEQYF.

CDR3 in amino acids: CSARRDRVAYHTGELFF. The DNA of the CDR3 is TGCAGTGCTAGAAGGGACAGGGTGGCCTACCACACCGGGGAGCTGTTTTTT. This chain connects TRBV20-1 to TRBJ2-2, with 9 bases lining up with TRBD1. Germline V gives CDR1 DFQATT, CDR2 SNEGSKA (reference sequence). Trimming removed 2 bases from V and 3 bases from J; junction bases left unmatched: 10. The CDR3 length is 17 residues.

V gene TRBV9 combines with J gene TRBJ2-7; D not certain. Germline CDR1 SGDLS, CDR2 YYNGEE. V was cut by 3 bases and J by 5 bases, with 12 bases left in between. The CDR3 is made up of 13 amino acids. The CDR3 loop reads CASSATWAHEQYF. The DNA of the CDR3 is TGTGCCAGCAGCGCTACGTGGGCTCACGAGCAGTACTTC. Looking up the rest from reference TRBV9 and TRBJ2-7 gives the full variable domain: DSGVTQTPKHLITATGQRVTLRCSPRSGDLSVYWYQQSLDQGLQFLIQYYNGEERAKGNILERFSAQQFPDLHSELNLSSLELGDSALYFCASSATWAHEQYFGPGTRLTVT.

V usage is TRBV10-3 and J usage is TRBJ2-2, with 12 nucleotides matching TRBD2. The CDR3 extends over 16 amino acids. Germline values: CDR1 ENHRY, CDR2 SYGVKD. V dropped 3 bases and J dropped 7; count of bases not matched to a gene: 6. The CDR3 DNA sequence: TGTGCCATCAGTGACCCTAGCGGGAGGGCCGTCGGGGAGCTGTTTTTT. Translation gives CAISDPSGRAVGELFF.

In this sample, this clonotype turned up a few times. The V call is TRBV7-3, the J call TRBJ2-7, with TRBD2 matching over 10 bases. This CDR3 is built from 15 residues. The ends lost 4 bases at V and 3 bases at J; junction bases unmatched: 6. In germline, CDR1 is SGHTA, CDR2 FQGTGA. This CDR3 reads CASSSGSSGSYEQYF. As DNA, the CDR3 is TGTGCCAGCAGCTCCGGATCTAGCGGGAGCTACGAGCAGTACTTC.

This clonotype was recorded many times. The chain carries TRBV2 and TRBJ2-1; D possibly uses TRBD1 or TRBD2 (6 bases each). Trimming pared 0 bases from V and 6 bases from J, leaving 12 bases between. Germline V lookup: CDR1 SNHLY, CDR2 FYNNEI. This CDR3 region has 15 residues. In DNA form, the CDR3 reads TGTGCCAGCAGTGAAGCGGCGGGGACAATCAATGAGCAGTTCTTC. This encodes CASSEAAGTINEQFF.

The gene calls are TRBV4-1 and TRBJ1-1, with 7 bases identical to TRBD1. Trimming took 4 bases from V and 0 from J; bases not matched to a gene: 11. This CDR3 comprises 17 residues. Germline assignment: CDR1 MGHRA and CDR2 YSYEKL. CDR3 sequence: CASSPLMTGLVNTEAFF. The DNA for the CDR3 is TGCGCCAGCAGCCCCCTAATGACAGGGTTGGTGAACACTGAAGCTTTCTTT.

The chain links TRBV6-1 to TRBJ2-2; 8 bases line up with TRBD1. J lost 0 bases, V lost 5 bases, and 14 bases had no gene match. Per germline, CDR1 MNHNS and CDR2 SASEGT. This CDR3 is built from 19 residues. The DNA for the CDR3 is TGTGCCAGCAGTTCATTAACAATACAGGGGGATACGAACACCGGGGAGCTGTTTTTT. Amino acids: CASSSLTIQGDTNTGELFF.

This clonotype came up a few times. One junction end does not reproduce the germline sequence, and a read error may be involved. The chain couples TRBV7-9 to TRBJ2-5; the D call may be TRBD1 or TRBD2 (6 bases each). Germline values: CDR1 SEHNR, CDR2 FQNEAQ (reference sequence). CDR3 length: 15 amino acids. The CDR3 DNA sequence: TGTGCCAGCTCGACGGCCCTCCGGGGGCAAGAGACCCAGCACTTC. Its translation: CASSTALRGQETQHF.

This clonotype has a count of ten or more. The chain is built from TRBV7-2 and TRBJ2-5; D might be TRBD2 (6 bases). The CDR3 runs to 15 residues. Germline CDR1 is SGHTA and CDR2 is FQGNSA. V lost 3 bases to trimming and J lost 3 bases, with 14 bases between them. The CDR3 sequence is CASSLSGTAKETQYF. The CDR3 DNA reads as TGTGCCAGCAGCTTGTCTGGGACTGCCAAAGAGACCCAGTACTTC.

The chain recombines TRBV7-9 with TRBJ1-1, with a weak D call TRBD1 (6 bases). CDR1 and CDR2 from the germline V gene are SEHNR and FQNEAQ (reference sequence). V was shortened by 6 bases and J by 0 bases, with 14 bases between the two germline ends. The CDR3 is 15 residues long. The CDR3 reads CASRDSQSMNTEAFF. CDR3 coding DNA: TGTGCCAGCAGGGACAGCCAATCCATGAACACTGAAGCTTTCTTT.

This clonotype has a handful of counts. CDR3 protein: CSARDPLAGYEQYF. The CDR3 nucleotides read TGCAGTGCTAGAGATCCATTGGCAGGCTACGAGCAGTACTTC. The gene calls are TRBV20-1 and TRBJ2-7, with unresolved D. The germline V and J ends were trimmed by 0 bases and 3 bases, with 12 bases remaining between them. The CDR3 is 14 amino acids. The germline CDR1 and CDR2 sequences are DFQATT and SNEGSKA (reference sequence).

CDR3 region: CSAGTSGGFIYEQFF. DNA for the CDR3: TGCAGTGCGGGGACTAGCGGGGGCTTCATTTATGAGCAGTTCTTC. V is TRBV20-1 and J is TRBJ2-1; 14 nucleotides align to TRBD2. The germline V gene has CDR1 DFQATT and CDR2 SNEGSKA (reference sequence). V lost 6 bases to trimming and J lost 8 bases; unmatched junction nucleotides: 9. CDR3 length: 15 amino acids.

This clonotype was recorded a few times. This chain links TRBV19 with TRBJ1-5, with a weak D call TRBD1 (5 bases). This CDR3 is built from 13 residues. Trimming removed 10 bases at V and 3 bases at J, with 13 bases between. From germline, CDR1 is LNHDA and CDR2 SQIVND (reference sequence). The CDR3 protein is CATTRGINQPQHF. CDR3 nucleotide sequence: TGTGCCACCACCCGGGGGATCAATCAGCCCCAGCATTTT.

This clonotype was counted once. A much larger clone sits a single nucleotide away, making a read error possible. The J gene is TRBJ2-3, the V gene TRBV7-3, with 10 bases matching TRBD2. The CDR3 consists of 15 residues. Trimming at V came to 7 bases and at J to 2 bases, leaving 6 bases not matched to a gene. CDR1 and CDR2 from the germline V gene are SGHTA and FQGTGA. For the CDR3, the DNA is TGTGCCAGCATCCAGACTAGCGGGTACACAGATACGCAGTATTTT. This gives the protein CASIQTSGYTDTQYF.

The rearrangement uses TRBV6-1 and TRBJ1-1; possible D gene TRBD1, 6 bases. Germline CDR1 MNHNS, CDR2 SASEGT. This CDR3 spans 14 amino acids. V was cut by 7 bases and J by 0 bases, with 12 bases left in between. CDR3 sequence reads: CASTWQGMNTEAFF. The DNA for the CDR3 is TGTGCCAGCACGTGGCAGGGGATGAACACTGAAGCTTTCTTT.

In this sample, this clonotype turned up a few times. This sequence joins TRBV10-2 and TRBJ2-3; no clear D gene. V was pared by 3 bases and J by 2 bases, with 12 bases between. Per the germline V gene, CDR1 is WSHSY and CDR2 is SAAADI. This CDR3 is 15 amino acids long. The CDR3 DNA reads TGCGCCAGCAGTGATGGATCCGGGCCCACAGATACGCAGTATTTT. Amino acids: CASSDGSGPTDTQYF.